These 11 T cell receptor beta chains came from one sample sequenced in a study of identical twins. TCRdb redid the calling of the 5' RACE reads with MiXCR, one entry per CDR3 protein. Here the sample spans a few hundred thousand distinct CDR3 sequences, 9.5% to 15% being singletons. These data were likewise used in another study, on yellow fever vaccine responses in identical twins.

The sequenced sample was memory (CD45RO+) T cells sorted from blood. The receptor set was obtained from a young woman in good health.

V gene TRBV18 combines with J gene TRBJ2-7; D is perhaps TRBD1 (5 bases). The V and J ends lost 4 bases and 1 base respectively, with 17 bases between them. Germline V CDR1 and CDR2: KGHSH, LQKENI. This CDR3 has 16 amino acids. For the CDR3, the DNA is TGTGCCAGCTCACAAAACAGGCCAAAGACGTCCTACGAGCAGTACTTC. Amino acid sequence: CASSQNRPKTSYEQYF. Looking up the rest from reference TRBV18 and TRBJ2-7 gives the full variable domain: NAGVMQNPRHLVRRRGQEARLRCSPMKGHSHVYWYRQLPEEGLKFMVYLQKENIIDESGMPKERFSAEFPKEGPSILRIQQVVRGDSAAYFCASSQNRPKTSYEQYFGPGTRLTVT.

In this sample, this clonotype turned up many times. The genes are TRBV5-1 and TRBJ1-1; D is ambiguous. From germline, CDR1 is SGHRS and CDR2 YFSETQ. The CDR3 extends over 13 amino acids. V lost 1 base and J 1 base, leaving 5 bases between the germline ends. CDR3 region: CASSLNPNTEAFF. The CDR3, as DNA: TGCGCCAGCAGCTTGAACCCGAACACTGAAGCTTTCTTT.

This clonotype was seen many times. The chain joins TRBV9 to TRBJ2-3, with TRBD1 matching 7 bases. Germline CDR1 is SGDLS and CDR2 is YYNGEE. Trimming at V came to 4 bases and at J to 0 bases, leaving 5 bases not matched to a gene. CDR3 length: 15 amino acids. The CDR3 DNA follows: TGTGCCAGCAGCTCAGGGGGTATTAGCACAGATACGCAGTATTTT. Its protein product is CASSSGGISTDTQYF.

The V gene is TRBV7-6, the J gene TRBJ2-3; 12 bases map to TRBD1. Germline assignment: CDR1 SGHVS and CDR2 FNYEAQ. This CDR3 has 16 residues. Trimming took 0 bases from V and 6 from J; bases not matched to a gene: 4. In nucleotides, the CDR3 is TGTGCCAGCAGCTTAGCAGGGACAGGGGGCTGGGATACGCAGTATTTT. Encoded protein: CASSLAGTGGWDTQYF.

The rearrangement joins TRBV7-8 to TRBJ2-6; D uncertain. Per the germline V gene, CDR1 is SGHVS and CDR2 is FQNEAQ. The length of the CDR3 is 16 residues. Deletions cut 1 base from V and 1 base from J, with 8 bases between. The CDR3 loop reads CASSLVQLSGANVLTF. The CDR3, as DNA: TGTGCCAGCAGCTTAGTTCAACTGTCTGGGGCCAACGTCCTGACTTTC.

The sample holds a few counts of this clonotype. V is TRBV12-3 or TRBV12-4 and J is TRBJ2-7; D may be TRBD1 (6 bases). The V gene lost 5 bases and the J gene lost 1 base, with 18 bases spanning the gap. The CDR3 consists of 16 residues. This chain's CDR3 is CASSPNTGTPSYEQYF. Written as DNA, the CDR3 is TGTGCCAGCAGTCCAAACACCGGGACACCTTCCTACGAGCAGTACTTC.

This clonotype was observed at least ten times. The chain recombines TRBV6-5 with TRBJ2-1; a weak D match, TRBD2 (6 bases). Deletions cut 0 bases from V and 10 bases from J, with 13 bases between. The CDR3 is 14 residues long. Germline V lookup: CDR1 MNHEY, CDR2 SVGAGI. CDR3 region: CASSYSTRTGEQFF. The CDR3 region has the DNA TGTGCCAGCAGTTACTCGACTAGAACGGGCGAGCAGTTCTTC.

The chain uses TRBV5-6 and TRBJ1-1, with TRBD1 matching 8 bases. Germline loops: CDR1 SGHDT, CDR2 YYEEEE. The CDR3 runs to 16 residues. With V trimmed by 3 bases and J by 1 base, 8 bases remained unmatched. The CDR3 DNA follows: TGTGCCAGCAGCTATCGTCAGGGGGCGGGGAACACTGAAGCTTTCTTT. Translation gives CASSYRQGAGNTEAFF.

Ten or more counts support this clonotype. The chain has TRBV7-2 and TRBJ2-7; D ambiguous. CDR1 is SGHTA and CDR2 is FQGNSA in the germline V gene. This CDR3 spans 11 amino acids. Trimming removed 3 bases from V and 2 bases from J, with 2 bases in between. DNA for the CDR3: TGTGCCAGCAGCTTCACCTACGAGCAGTACTTC. Amino acid sequence: CASSFTYEQYF.

The rearrangement links TRBV28 to TRBJ2-2; D gene ambiguous. The CDR3 is 12 residues long. The germline V gene has CDR1 MDHEN and CDR2 SYDVKM. Trimming took 6 bases from V and 6 from J, leaving 8 bases between them. In DNA form, the CDR3 reads TGTGCCAGCAGCACCCCGGCCGGGGAGCTGTTTTTT. It yields the protein CASSTPAGELFF.

This chain uses TRBV3-1 with TRBJ2-1; 9 bases agree with TRBD2. V was pared by 1 base and J by 9 bases, with 7 bases of the junction left unmatched. The CDR3 is 15 residues long. Germline V gene sequence: CDR1 LGHDT, CDR2 YNNKEL (reference sequence). The CDR3 DNA follows: TGTGCCAGCAGCCAAGGGCGGGGGGGGGCCAGTGAGCAGTTCTTC. Protein sequence: CASSQGRGGASEQFF.